Below, 28 T cell receptor beta chains from the same sample are listed, as sequenced in a study of blood T cell repertoires in COVID-19. Sequencing used immunoSEQ multiplex PCR; TCRdb keeps in-frame clones, though not all of them. The profile shows roughly 150,000 clones, around nine tenths of them singletons. Sequencing was done on a sample of peripheral blood. The receptors here all came from a human donor in a cohort sampled during active COVID-19.

The chain links TRBV28 to TRBJ2-3; D might be TRBD1 (5 bases). This CDR3 has 15 amino acids. CDR1 and CDR2 (germline): MDHEN, SYDVKM. The V end lost 2 bases, the J end lost 2 bases, and 11 bases lay between the germline ends. CDR3 sequence (DNA): TGTGCCAGCAGTTTAGATGGCAGGGCCACAGATACGCAGTATTTT. Translation: CASSLDGRATDTQYF.

V is TRBV11-3 and J is TRBJ1-6; D call uncertain. V dropped 1 base and J dropped 9 bases, with 10 bases sitting between them. Germline CDR1 and CDR2: SGHNT and YENEEA. The CDR3 has 14 amino acids. CDR3 in DNA: TGTGCCAGCAGCTTAGGAGGAAGTAGTTCACCCCTCCACTTT. Translation: CASSLGGSSSPLHF.

This rearrangement joins TRBV12-3 or TRBV12-4 to TRBJ1-2, with TRBD1 identical over 7 bases. J gave up 4 bases and V 7 bases, and 6 bases lay outside the gene matches. CDR3 size: 13 residues. CDR3 nucleotide sequence: TGTGCCAGCACCATGACAGGGATCTATGGCTACACCTTC. Its protein product is CASTMTGIYGYTF.

Here the CDR3 DNA reads TGTGCCAGCAGCTTAGCGACAGGGTTTTCCCCGGGGTCCTCTGGGGCCAACGTCCTGACTTTC. Amino acids: CASSLATGFSPGSSGANVLTF. The chain employs TRBV7-2 and TRBJ2-6; 7 bases are shared with TRBD1. From germline, CDR1 is SGHTA and CDR2 FQGNSA. With 0 bases clipped from V and 0 bases from J, the junction kept 14 bases outside the gene matches. CDR3 length: 21 amino acids.

This chain links TRBV3-1 (or the pseudogene TRBV3-2) with TRBJ2-2, with TRBD2 matching over 7 bases. The CDR3 runs to 16 residues. Germline trimming cut 3 bases from V and 6 bases from J; bases unmatched to any gene: 10. Per germline, CDR1 LGHDT and CDR2 YNNKEL (reference sequence). CDR3 in amino acids: CASSQFVGRAAGELFF. CDR3 in DNA: TGTGCCAGCAGCCAGTTCGTAGGGAGGGCGGCCGGGGAGCTGTTTTTT.

Only one count was recorded for this clone. The chain has TRBV10-3 and TRBJ2-7, with 7 bases matching TRBD2. V was pared by 3 bases and J by 2 bases, with 1 base of the junction left unmatched. The CDR3 extends over 13 amino acids. Germline V lookup: CDR1 ENHRY, CDR2 SYGVKD. CDR3 in DNA: TGTGCCATCAGTGATCGGGAGGCCTACGAGCAGTACTTC. Translating it yields CAISDREAYEQYF.

The DNA of the CDR3 is TGCAGTGCAAGTGGCCAGGGGGCGAGGGGCTACACCTTC. Protein sequence: CSASGQGARGYTF. V and J are TRBV20-1 and TRBJ1-2, with TRBD1 matching 8 bases. The V gene's germline CDR1 is DFQATT and CDR2 SNEGSKA (reference sequence). Unmatched junction bases numbered 11, after V lost 6 bases and J lost 8 bases. CDR3 size: 13 residues.

This clone was observed a single time. The chain couples TRBV3-1 (or the pseudogene TRBV3-2) to TRBJ2-1; D unresolved. Germline V gene lookup returns CDR1 LGHDT and CDR2 YNNKEL (reference sequence). The length of the CDR3 is 15 residues. V lost 1 base, J lost 0 bases, and 7 bases lay in between. CDR3 sequence (DNA): TGTGCCAGCAGCCAAGTCCGGAGCTCCTACAATGAGCAGTTCTTC. Protein product: CASSQVRSSYNEQFF.

The chain joins TRBV29-1 to TRBJ2-6; 7 bases are shared with TRBD1. The germline gives CDR1 SQVTM, CDR2 ANQGSEA. This CDR3 comprises 16 residues. Trimming cost V 5 bases and J 4 bases; bases outside gene matches: 11. The CDR3 bases are TGCAGCGTTCTTCTTTTCACAGGGGTAGGGGCCAACGTCCTGACTTTC. This encodes CSVLLFTGVGANVLTF. The full variable domain, rest sourced from reference TRBV29-1 and TRBJ2-6, is SAVISQKPSRDICQRGTSLTIQCQVDSQVTMMFWYRQQPGQSLTLIATANQGSEATYESGFVIDKFPISRPNLTFSTLTVSNMSPEDSSIYLCSVLLFTGVGANVLTFGAGSRLTVL.

This chain connects TRBV10-1 to TRBJ2-7; TRBD2 is a possible D gene (6 bases). V was trimmed by 2 bases and J by 2 bases, leaving 7 bases between them. The germline V gene has CDR1 WNHNN and CDR2 SYGVQD (reference sequence). This CDR3 has 13 residues. CDR3 sequence reads: CASSERETYEQYF. CDR3 bases: TGCGCCAGCAGTGAGCGGGAGACCTACGAGCAGTACTTC.

This clone appeared a few times. V usage is TRBV7-9 and J usage is TRBJ1-2; D perhaps matches TRBD1 (6 bases). The CDR3 runs 13 residues. Trimming cost V 3 bases and J 1 base, with 6 bases left between them. The germline V gene has CDR1 SEHNR and CDR2 FQNEAQ (reference sequence). The CDR3: CASSLDSNYGYTF. CDR3 nucleotide sequence: TGTGCCAGCAGCTTGGACAGTAACTATGGCTACACCTTC.

Points on this clone: This same CDR3 is encoded by further DNA sequences in the sample. The genes are TRBV12-3 or TRBV12-4 and TRBJ1-2; 9 bases are shared with TRBD1. After removal of 5 bases from V and 7 bases from J, the junction contained 5 bases not matched to a gene. The CDR3 sequence is 13 residues long. Here the CDR3 reads CASSPGQGGGYTF. The CDR3 DNA reads as TGTGCCAGCAGTCCGGGACAGGGCGGTGGCTACACCTTC.

Only one count was recorded for this clone. The rearrangement uses TRBV6-1 and TRBJ2-7, with a tentative D call TRBD2 (5 bases). The CDR3 is 14 residues long. The germline V gene has CDR1 MNHNS and CDR2 SASEGT. V was clipped by 5 bases and J by 9 bases, with 20 bases between them. CDR3 coding DNA: TGTGCCAGCAGTTTCGAGGAGGCCCTGTGGGGGCAGTACTTC. Translated, it gives CASSFEEALWGQYF.

This chain uses TRBV18 with TRBJ1-2; D perhaps matches TRBD1 (5 bases). V was clipped by 1 base and J by 3 bases, with 9 bases between them. The CDR3 covers 14 residues. Germline V lookup: CDR1 KGHSH, CDR2 LQKENI. CDR3 DNA: TGTGCCAGCTCACCACGATGGGGCGACTATGGCTACACCTTC. Amino acids: CASSPRWGDYGYTF.

This clone showed up just once. The chain uses TRBV19 and TRBJ2-3; 12 nucleotides line up with TRBD2. CDR1 is LNHDA and CDR2 is SQIVND in the germline V gene (reference sequence). The CDR3 totals 18 residues. V dropped 4 bases and J dropped 4; count of bases not matched to a gene: 12. The CDR3 here is CASSTRLAGVIRADTQYF. The CDR3 DNA sequence: TGTGCCAGTAGTACCCGACTAGCGGGAGTAATTCGCGCAGATACGCAGTATTTT.

The rearrangement joins TRBV30 to TRBJ2-7; 7 bases map to TRBD2. The CDR3 extends over 15 amino acids. Per the germline V gene, CDR1 is GTSNPN and CDR2 is SVGIG (reference sequence). V was pared by 0 bases and J by 2 bases, with 7 bases of the junction left unmatched. The CDR3 bases are TGTGCCTGGAGTGTATGGGGGGGGGAAACCTACGAGCAGTACTTC. Translated: CAWSVWGGETYEQYF.

This clone showed up just a few times. Other nucleotide sequences from this sample produce the same CDR3. The chain couples TRBV19 to TRBJ1-2; 9 bases align to TRBD1. CDR1 is LNHDA and CDR2 is SQIVND in the germline V gene (reference sequence). V lost 6 bases and J lost 4; bases outside the gene matches: 6. The CDR3 contains 14 residues. The CDR3 protein is CASSTRGQGYGYTF. CDR3 nucleotides: TGTGCCAGTAGCACTAGGGGACAGGGCTATGGCTACACCTTC.

The V and J genes are TRBV4-3 and TRBJ2-2; TRBD1 agrees at 11 bases. Germline lookup yields CDR1 LGHNA and CDR2 YSLEER. V lost 3 bases to trimming and J lost 2 bases; unmatched junction nucleotides: 8. The CDR3 is 18 residues long. This CDR3 is CASSQVGTGGTNTGELFF. The DNA for the CDR3 is TGCGCCAGCAGCCAGGTCGGGACAGGGGGAACAAACACCGGGGAGCTGTTTTTT.

V is TRBV27 and J is TRBJ1-2; the match to TRBD1 covers 8 bases. The CDR3 sequence is 13 residues long. J gave up 6 bases and V 5 bases, and 5 bases lay outside the gene matches. Germline CDR1 is MNHEY and CDR2 is SMNVEV (reference sequence). The CDR3 DNA reads as TGTGCCAGCAGTCCCTGGACAGGGAATGGCTACACCTTC. Translated, it gives CASSPWTGNGYTF.

The genes are TRBV11-3 and TRBJ2-7; perhaps TRBD2 as D (7 bases). The V gene lost 8 bases and the J gene lost 5 bases, with 16 bases spanning the gap. Germline V CDR1 and CDR2: SGHNT, YENEEA. The CDR3 is 13 residues long. The CDR3 sequence is CASAGAGRDEQYF. The CDR3 bases are TGTGCCAGCGCGGGGGCAGGGAGGGACGAGCAGTACTTC.

The chain combines TRBV7-9 with TRBJ1-3; 7 bases match TRBD1. The CDR3 consists of 15 residues. The ends lost 5 bases at V and 1 base at J; junction bases unmatched: 5. Germline CDR1 reads SEHNR; CDR2 reads FQNEAQ (reference sequence). CDR3 region: CASSLDRSSGNTIYF. The CDR3 coding sequence is TGTGCCAGCAGCCTGGACAGGTCTTCTGGAAACACCATATATTTT.

This chain links TRBV13 with TRBJ1-2; 9 nucleotides match TRBD1. In germline, CDR1 is PRHDT, CDR2 FYEKMQ (reference sequence). CDR3 length equals 16 residues. The junction had 11 bases not matched to a gene; V was cut back by 5 bases and J by 4 bases. In DNA form, the CDR3 reads TGTGCCAGCAGCGCGGGCGGGACAGGGCAAAGCTATGGCTACACCTTC. Translating gives CASSAGGTGQSYGYTF.

The rearrangement links TRBV2 to TRBJ2-6; 7 bases are a match to TRBD2. With 5 bases clipped from V and 2 bases from J, the junction kept 6 bases outside the gene matches. Germline lookup yields CDR1 SNHLY and CDR2 FYNNEI. The CDR3 is 16 residues long. The CDR3: CASSQGGATGANVLTF. Here the CDR3 DNA reads TGTGCCAGCAGTCAGGGAGGGGCAACTGGGGCCAACGTCCTGACTTTC.

The chain links TRBV11-2 to TRBJ2-7; no clear D gene. The CDR3 is 13 residues long. Trimming pared 6 bases from V and 4 bases from J, leaving 13 bases between. Germline-derived CDR1 and CDR2 are SGHAT and FQNNGV. CDR3 sequence: CASSNRRFYEQYF. DNA of the CDR3: TGTGCCAGCAGTAATAGGCGGTTTTACGAGCAGTACTTC.

The chain carries TRBV6-1 and TRBJ1-2; a possible D gene is TRBD1 (5 bases). Germline-derived CDR1 and CDR2 are MNHNS and SASEGT. The CDR3 spans 13 residues. V was pared by 0 bases and J by 7 bases, with 9 bases between. CDR3 sequence reads: CASSEAGGFGYTF. CDR3 sequence (DNA): TGTGCCAGCAGTGAAGCGGGGGGTTTTGGCTACACCTTC.

This clone showed up just once. V usage is TRBV7-9 and J usage is TRBJ2-7; 7 nucleotides agree with TRBD2. Per the germline V gene, CDR1 is SEHNR and CDR2 is FQNEAQ (reference sequence). Unmatched junction bases numbered 8, after V lost 3 bases and J lost 3 bases. There are 15 residues in the CDR3. DNA for the CDR3: TGTGCCAGCAGCTTCAATTTAGGGGAGGGCTACGAGCAGTACTTC. Protein product: CASSFNLGEGYEQYF. The full variable domain, its missing parts supplied by reference TRBV7-9 and TRBJ2-7, is DTGVSQNPRHKITKRGQNVTFRCDPISEHNRLYWYRQTLGQGPEFLTYFQNEAQLEKSRLLSDRFSAERPKGSFSTLEIQRTEQGDSAMYLCASSFNLGEGYEQYFGPGTRLTVT.

The chain carries TRBV6-5 and TRBJ2-7; maybe TRBD2 (6 bases). Germline CDR1 MNHEY, CDR2 SVGAGI. Trimming removed 0 bases at V and 5 bases at J, with 14 bases between. The CDR3 totals 15 residues. The CDR3 DNA reads as TGTGCCAGCAGTTACTCGAACGGGAGAACCAACGAGCAGTACTTC. Protein product: CASSYSNGRTNEQYF.

The chain links TRBV7-2 to TRBJ2-7; weak D call: TRBD2 (6 bases). This CDR3 contains 14 residues. Trimming cost V 5 bases and J 6 bases, with 17 bases left between them. Germline V gene lookup returns CDR1 SGHTA and CDR2 FQGNSA. The CDR3, as DNA: TGTGCCAGCAGCCCCGGGACCGGGGGTCCCGAGCAGTACTTC. This translates into CASSPGTGGPEQYF.